The sequence of this TCR beta chain was determined in a study of T cell repertoires and HLA-DP antigens. Study as a whole: In vitro CD4+ alloreactivity was against HeLa-presented HLA-DP. Overall study results and limits: Sorted CD137+ clonality was about 0.36 for both alloantigens, versus approximately 0.04 pre-culture.

Data came from immunoSEQ multiplex PCR; TCRdb stores just in-frame clones and leaves some out. This table has over 60,000 clones, roughly 78% appearing once. The CDR3 contains 16 residues. V lost 10 bases and J lost 0; bases outside the gene matches: 13. Germline V gene data show CDR1 as LNHDA and CDR2 as SQIVND (reference sequence). Comment on this clone: As yet, its antigen is unknown.

This receptor was identified in a man between 60 and 75 years old in good health and CMV-seronegative. The chain couples TRBV19 to TRBJ1-2; 8 nucleotides agree with TRBD1. Material for sequencing was CD4+ T cells from PBMCs. The DNA of the CDR3 is TGTGCCATTGGCGGCCGGACAGGGCTTTCTAACTATGGCTACACCTTC. It specifies CAIGGRTGLSNYGYTF. Full variable domain (missing parts from reference TRBV19 and TRBJ1-2): DGGITQSPKYLFRKEGQNVTLSCEQNLNHDAMYWYRQDPGQGLRLIYYSQIVNDFQKGDIAEGYSVSREKKESFPLTVTSAQKNPTAFYLCAIGGRTGLSNYGYTFGSGTRLTVV.